The T cell receptor (beta chain) under discussion was sequenced for a study of technical replicates of blood from a few donors. Germline CDR1 MNHEY, CDR2 SMNVEV (reference sequence). The CDR3 runs to 18 residues. V gave up 4 bases and J gave up 3 bases; unmatched junction bases: 13. The protocol was immunoSEQ multiplex PCR, while the TCRdb copy is restricted to in-frame clones and leaves out a portion. The sample consists of approximately 81,000 clones, about 94% of them appearing once. Sequencing was done on a sample of T cells isolated from PBMCs. The V gene is TRBV27, the J gene TRBJ2-3, with 10 bases identical to TRBD1. The TCR originated in a human donor in good health. The CDR3 DNA reads TGTGCCAGCAGTTCCCCTACCCGGGACAGGGGAAAAACAGATACGCAGTATTTT. It specifies CASSSPTRDRGKTDTQYF.